This T cell receptor beta chain originates from a study of T cells in localized non-small cell lung cancer. Study-wide findings and caveats: Adjacent uninvolved lung tissue had the highest T cell clonality, exceeding tumor.

Using immunoSEQ multiplex PCR, the repertoire was profiled, and TCRdb retains in-frame clones only, with some absent. The sample contains roughly 38,000 clones, almost 85% of which appear only once. Details on this clone: Its cognate antigen is unknown.

This receptor was obtained from a male donor older than 55 with stage III squamous cell lung carcinoma. The specimen comprised peripheral blood, sampled before any cancer treatment.

The CDR3 region is CASSLRREILKTQYF. DNA of the CDR3: TGTGCCAGCAGCTTACGGAGGGAGATACTAAAGACCCAGTACTTC. This chain joins TRBV7-8 and TRBJ2-5; maybe TRBD2 (6 bases). V was trimmed by 2 bases and J by 6 bases, leaving 16 bases between them. The CDR3 spans 15 residues. Per the germline V gene, CDR1 is SGHVS and CDR2 is FQNEAQ.